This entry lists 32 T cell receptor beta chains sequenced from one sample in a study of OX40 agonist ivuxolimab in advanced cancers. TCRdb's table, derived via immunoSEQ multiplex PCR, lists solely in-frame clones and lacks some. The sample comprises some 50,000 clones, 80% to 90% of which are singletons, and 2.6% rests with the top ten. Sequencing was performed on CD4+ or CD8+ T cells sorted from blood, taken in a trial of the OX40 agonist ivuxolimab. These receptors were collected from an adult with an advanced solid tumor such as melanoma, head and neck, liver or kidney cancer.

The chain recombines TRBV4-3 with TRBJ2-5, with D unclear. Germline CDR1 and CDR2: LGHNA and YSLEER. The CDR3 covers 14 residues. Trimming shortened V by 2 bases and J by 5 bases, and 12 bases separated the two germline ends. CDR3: CASSQRVGRETQYF. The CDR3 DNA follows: TGCGCCAGCAGCCAACGGGTAGGCCGGGAGACCCAGTACTTC.

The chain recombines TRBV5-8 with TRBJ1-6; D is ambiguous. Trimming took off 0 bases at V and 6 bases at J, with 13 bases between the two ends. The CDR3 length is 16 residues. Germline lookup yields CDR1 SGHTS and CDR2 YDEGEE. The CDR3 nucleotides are TGTGCCAGCAGCTTGGAAGTAGGATCCAGTAATTCACCCCTCCACTTT. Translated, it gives CASSLEVGSSNSPLHF.

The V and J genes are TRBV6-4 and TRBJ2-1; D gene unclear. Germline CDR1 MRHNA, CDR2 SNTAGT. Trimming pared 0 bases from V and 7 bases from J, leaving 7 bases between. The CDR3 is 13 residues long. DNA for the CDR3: TGTGCCAGCAGTGACTCCCCACTAAATGAGCAGTTCTTC. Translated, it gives CASSDSPLNEQFF.

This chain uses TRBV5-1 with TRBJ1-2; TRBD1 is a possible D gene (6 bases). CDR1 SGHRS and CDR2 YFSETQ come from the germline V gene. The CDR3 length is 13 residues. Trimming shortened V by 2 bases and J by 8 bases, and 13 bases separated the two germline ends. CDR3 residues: CASSLDRFWGYTF. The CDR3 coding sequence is TGCGCCAGCAGCTTAGACAGGTTCTGGGGCTACACCTTC.

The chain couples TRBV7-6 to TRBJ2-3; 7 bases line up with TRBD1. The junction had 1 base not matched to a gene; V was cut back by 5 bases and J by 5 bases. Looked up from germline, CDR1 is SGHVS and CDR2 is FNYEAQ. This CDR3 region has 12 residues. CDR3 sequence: CASSPGGDTQYF. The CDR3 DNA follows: TGTGCCAGCAGCCCAGGGGGAGATACGCAGTATTTT.

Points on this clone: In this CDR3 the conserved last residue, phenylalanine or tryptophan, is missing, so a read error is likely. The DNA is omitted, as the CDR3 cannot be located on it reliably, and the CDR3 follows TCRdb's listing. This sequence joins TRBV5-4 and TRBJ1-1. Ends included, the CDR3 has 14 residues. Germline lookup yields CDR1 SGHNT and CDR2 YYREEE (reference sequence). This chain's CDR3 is CASSLDLAPPYGLL.

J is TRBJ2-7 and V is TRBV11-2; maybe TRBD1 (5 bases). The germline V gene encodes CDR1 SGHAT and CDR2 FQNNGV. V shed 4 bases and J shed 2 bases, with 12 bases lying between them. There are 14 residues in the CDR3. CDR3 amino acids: CASSSWGHPYEQYF. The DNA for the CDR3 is TGTGCCAGCAGCTCCTGGGGCCACCCCTACGAGCAGTACTTC.

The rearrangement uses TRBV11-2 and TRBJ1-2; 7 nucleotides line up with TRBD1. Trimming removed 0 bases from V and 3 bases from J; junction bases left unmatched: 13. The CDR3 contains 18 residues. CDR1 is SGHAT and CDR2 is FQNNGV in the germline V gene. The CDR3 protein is CASSLEGRGRQVDYGYTF. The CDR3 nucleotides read TGTGCCAGCAGCTTAGAAGGCAGGGGGAGGCAAGTGGACTATGGCTACACCTTC.

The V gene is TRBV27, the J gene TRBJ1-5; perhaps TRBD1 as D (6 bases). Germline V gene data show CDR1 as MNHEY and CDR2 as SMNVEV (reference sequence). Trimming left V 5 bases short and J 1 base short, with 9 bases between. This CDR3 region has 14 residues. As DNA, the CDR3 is TGTGCCAGCAGTCCACAGGGAAGCAATCAGCCCCAGCATTTT. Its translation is CASSPQGSNQPQHF.

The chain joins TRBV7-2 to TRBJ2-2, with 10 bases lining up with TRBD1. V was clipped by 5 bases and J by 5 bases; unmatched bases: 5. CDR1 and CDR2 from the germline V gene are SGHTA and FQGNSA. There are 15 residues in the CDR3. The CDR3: CASSLDRGRTGELFF. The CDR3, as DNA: TGTGCCAGCAGCCTCGACAGGGGGCGAACCGGGGAGCTGTTTTTT. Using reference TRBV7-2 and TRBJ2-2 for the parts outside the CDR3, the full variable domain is GAGVSQSPSNKVTEKGKDVELRCDPISGHTALYWYRQSLGQGLEFLIYFQGNSAPDKSGLPSDRFSAERTGGSVSTLTIQRTQQEDSAVYLCASSLDRGRTGELFFGEGSRLTVL.

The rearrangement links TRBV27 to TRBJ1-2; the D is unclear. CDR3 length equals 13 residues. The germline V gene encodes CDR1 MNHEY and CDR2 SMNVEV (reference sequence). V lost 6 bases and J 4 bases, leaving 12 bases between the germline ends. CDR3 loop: CASRGSLAYGYTF. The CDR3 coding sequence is TGTGCCAGCAGGGGCAGTTTGGCCTATGGCTACACCTTC.

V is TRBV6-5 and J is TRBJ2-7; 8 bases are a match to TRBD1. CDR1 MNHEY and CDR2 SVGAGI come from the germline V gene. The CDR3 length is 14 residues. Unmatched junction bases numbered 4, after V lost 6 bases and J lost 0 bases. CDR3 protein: CASSRGTGSYEQYF. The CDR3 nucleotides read TGTGCCAGCAGCCGCGGGACAGGCTCCTACGAGCAGTACTTC.

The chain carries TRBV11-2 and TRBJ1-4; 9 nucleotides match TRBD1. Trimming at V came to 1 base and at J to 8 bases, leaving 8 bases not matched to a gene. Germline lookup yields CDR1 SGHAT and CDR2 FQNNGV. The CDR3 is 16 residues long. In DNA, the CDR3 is TGTGCCAGCAGCTTAGCCCCCGGGACAGGGTGGGAAAAACTGTTTTTT. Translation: CASSLAPGTGWEKLFF.

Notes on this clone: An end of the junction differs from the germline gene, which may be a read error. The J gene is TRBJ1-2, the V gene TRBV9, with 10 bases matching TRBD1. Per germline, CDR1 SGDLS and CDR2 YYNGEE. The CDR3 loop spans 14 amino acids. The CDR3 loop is CASSVNPGQGTQFF. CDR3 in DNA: TGTGCCAGCAGCGTTAACCCGGGACAGGGGACACAATTCTTC.

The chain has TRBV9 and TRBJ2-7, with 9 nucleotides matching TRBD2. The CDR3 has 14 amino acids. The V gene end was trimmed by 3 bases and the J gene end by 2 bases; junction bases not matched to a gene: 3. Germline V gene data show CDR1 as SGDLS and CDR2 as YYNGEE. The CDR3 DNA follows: TGTGCCAGCAGCGCGGGACTAGCCACCTACGAGCAGTACTTC. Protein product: CASSAGLATYEQYF.

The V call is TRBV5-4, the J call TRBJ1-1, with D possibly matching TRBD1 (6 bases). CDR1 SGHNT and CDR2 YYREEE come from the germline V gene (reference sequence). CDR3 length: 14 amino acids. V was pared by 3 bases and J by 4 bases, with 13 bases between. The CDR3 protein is CASSSYTGSTEAFF. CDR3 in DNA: TGTGCCAGCAGCTCGTATACAGGGAGCACTGAAGCTTTCTTT.

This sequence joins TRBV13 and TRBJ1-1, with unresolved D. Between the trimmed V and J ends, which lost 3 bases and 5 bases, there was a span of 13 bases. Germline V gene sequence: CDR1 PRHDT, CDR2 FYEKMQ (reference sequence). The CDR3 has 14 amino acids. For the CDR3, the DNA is TGTGCCAGCAGCTTTCGTGCCGGCGGGACTGAAGCTTTCTTT. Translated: CASSFRAGGTEAFF.

CDR3 sequence reads: CASSRGLAGGFDEQFF. The CDR3 bases are TGTGCCAGCAGCCGAGGACTAGCGGGAGGGTTCGATGAGCAGTTCTTC. The chain couples TRBV28 to TRBJ2-1; 15 bases fit TRBD2. CDR3 length equals 16 residues. V lost 6 bases and J lost 8; bases outside the gene matches: 8. The germline CDR1 and CDR2 sequences are MDHEN and SYDVKM.

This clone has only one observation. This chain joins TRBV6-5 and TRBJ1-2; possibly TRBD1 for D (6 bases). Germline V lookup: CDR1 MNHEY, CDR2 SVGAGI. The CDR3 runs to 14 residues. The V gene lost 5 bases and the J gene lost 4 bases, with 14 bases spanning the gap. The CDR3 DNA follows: TGTGCCAGCAGTGCGGGGGCGGTGAGCTATGGCTACACCTTC. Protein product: CASSAGAVSYGYTF.

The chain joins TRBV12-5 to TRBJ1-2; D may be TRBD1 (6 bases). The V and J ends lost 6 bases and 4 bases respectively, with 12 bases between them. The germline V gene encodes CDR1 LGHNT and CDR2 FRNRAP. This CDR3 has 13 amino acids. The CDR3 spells CASGLTGTYGYTF. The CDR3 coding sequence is TGTGCTAGTGGACTTACAGGGACCTATGGCTACACCTTC.

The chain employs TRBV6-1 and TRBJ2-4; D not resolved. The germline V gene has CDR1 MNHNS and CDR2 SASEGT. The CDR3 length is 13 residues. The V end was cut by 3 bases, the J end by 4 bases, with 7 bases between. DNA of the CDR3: TGTGCCAGCAGTGAGGTGCAGAAAAACATTCAGTACTTC. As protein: CASSEVQKNIQYF.

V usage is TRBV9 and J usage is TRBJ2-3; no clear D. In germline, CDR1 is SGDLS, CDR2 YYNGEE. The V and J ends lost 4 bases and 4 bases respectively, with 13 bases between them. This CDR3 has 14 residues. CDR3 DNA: TGTGCCAGCAGCTCGTGGCGCGAACCAGATACGCAGTATTTT. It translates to CASSSWREPDTQYF.

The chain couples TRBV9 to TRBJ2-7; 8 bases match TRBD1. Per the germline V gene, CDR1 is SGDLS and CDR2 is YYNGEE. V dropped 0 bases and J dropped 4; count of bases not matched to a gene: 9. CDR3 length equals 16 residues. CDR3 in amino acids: CASSVAVGTGNYEQYF. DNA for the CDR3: TGTGCCAGCAGCGTAGCTGTGGGGACAGGCAATTACGAGCAGTACTTC.

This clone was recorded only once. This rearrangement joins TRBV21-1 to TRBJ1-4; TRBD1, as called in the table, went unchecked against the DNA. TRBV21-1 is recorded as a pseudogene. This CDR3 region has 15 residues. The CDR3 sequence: CASSTLTGLNEKLFF. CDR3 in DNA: TGTGCCAGCAGCACCCTGACAGGGCTTAATGAAAAACTGTTTTTT.

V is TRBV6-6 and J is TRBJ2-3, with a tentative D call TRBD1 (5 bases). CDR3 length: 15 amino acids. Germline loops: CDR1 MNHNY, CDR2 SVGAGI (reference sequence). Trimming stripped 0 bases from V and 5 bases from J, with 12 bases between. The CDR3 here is CASSYSFRVRDTQYF. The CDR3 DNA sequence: TGTGCCAGCAGTTACTCATTCAGGGTCCGAGATACGCAGTATTTT.

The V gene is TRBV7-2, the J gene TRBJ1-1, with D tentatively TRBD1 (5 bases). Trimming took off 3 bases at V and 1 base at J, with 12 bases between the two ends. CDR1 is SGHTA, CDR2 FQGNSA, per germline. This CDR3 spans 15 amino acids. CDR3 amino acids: CASSFQTTANTEAFF. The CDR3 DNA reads TGTGCCAGCAGCTTTCAGACGACAGCGAACACTGAAGCTTTCTTT.

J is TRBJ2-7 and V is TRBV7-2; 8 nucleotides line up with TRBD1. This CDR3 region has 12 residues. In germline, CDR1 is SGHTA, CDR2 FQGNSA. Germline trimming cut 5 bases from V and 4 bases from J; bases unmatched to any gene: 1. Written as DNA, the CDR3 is TGTGCCAGCAGCCAGGGGGCGTACGAGCAGTACTTC. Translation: CASSQGAYEQYF.

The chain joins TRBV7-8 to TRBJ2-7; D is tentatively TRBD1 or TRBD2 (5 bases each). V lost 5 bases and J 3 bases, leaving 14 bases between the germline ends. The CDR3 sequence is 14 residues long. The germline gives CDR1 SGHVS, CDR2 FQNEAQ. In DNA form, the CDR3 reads TGTGCCAGCAGCCCCGGGACGGAAGTCTACGAGCAGTACTTC. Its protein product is CASSPGTEVYEQYF.

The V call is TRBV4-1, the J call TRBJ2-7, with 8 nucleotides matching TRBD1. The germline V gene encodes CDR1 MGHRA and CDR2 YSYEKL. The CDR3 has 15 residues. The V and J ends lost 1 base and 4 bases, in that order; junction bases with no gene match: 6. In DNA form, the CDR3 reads TGCGCCAGCAGCCAAGCCCCAGGGGGCTGGTACGAGCAGTACTTC. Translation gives CASSQAPGGWYEQYF.

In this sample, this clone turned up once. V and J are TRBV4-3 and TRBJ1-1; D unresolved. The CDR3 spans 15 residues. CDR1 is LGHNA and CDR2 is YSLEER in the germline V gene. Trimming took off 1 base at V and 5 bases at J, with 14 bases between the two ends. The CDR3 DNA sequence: TGCGCCAGCAGCCAAGGGGAGACAAGACGAACTGAAGCTTTCTTT. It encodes CASSQGETRRTEAFF.

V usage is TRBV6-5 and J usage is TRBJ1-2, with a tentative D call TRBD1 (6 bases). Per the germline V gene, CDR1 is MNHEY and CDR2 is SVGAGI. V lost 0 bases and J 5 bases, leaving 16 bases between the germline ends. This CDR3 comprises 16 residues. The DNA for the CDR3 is TGTGCCAGCAGTTACTCGAGTACCAGGGGTGGGTATGGCTACACCTTC. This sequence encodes CASSYSSTRGGYGYTF.

The DNA of the CDR3 is TGTGCCAGCGGCCTCTTAGCGGGGGGACACAATGAGCAGTTCTTC. Amino acids: CASGLLAGGHNEQFF. This chain joins TRBV7-3 and TRBJ2-1; 10 nucleotides agree with TRBD2. The CDR3 extends over 15 amino acids. V dropped 8 bases and J dropped 5; count of bases not matched to a gene: 9. The germline V gene has CDR1 SGHTA and CDR2 FQGTGA.